This TCR beta chain is from a study of OX40 agonist ivuxolimab in advanced cancers. Study-wide points: The study observed clonal expansion of CD4+ and CD8+ blood T cells by week 6 at 0.1 to 3.0 mg/kg.

Germline values: CDR1 LNHDA, CDR2 SQIVND (reference sequence). V was shortened by 10 bases and J by 4 bases, with 20 bases between the two germline ends. CDR3 length: 15 amino acids. For this clone: The target antigen is unknown.

Clones were sequenced by immunoSEQ multiplex PCR, and TCRdb holds only the in-frame ones, with some missing. In the table there are about 52,000 clones, 90% to 95% of which are singletons. V is TRBV19 and J is TRBJ1-5; TRBD1 is a possible D gene (6 bases). The specimen comprised CD4+ or CD8+ T cells sorted from blood, sampled in a trial of the OX40 agonist ivuxolimab. This TCR derives from an adult with an advanced solid tumor such as melanoma, head and neck, liver or kidney cancer. The CDR3 region is CATKGGPGGNQPQHF. DNA for the CDR3: TGTGCCACCAAGGGGGGCCCAGGAGGGAATCAGCCCCAGCATTTT.